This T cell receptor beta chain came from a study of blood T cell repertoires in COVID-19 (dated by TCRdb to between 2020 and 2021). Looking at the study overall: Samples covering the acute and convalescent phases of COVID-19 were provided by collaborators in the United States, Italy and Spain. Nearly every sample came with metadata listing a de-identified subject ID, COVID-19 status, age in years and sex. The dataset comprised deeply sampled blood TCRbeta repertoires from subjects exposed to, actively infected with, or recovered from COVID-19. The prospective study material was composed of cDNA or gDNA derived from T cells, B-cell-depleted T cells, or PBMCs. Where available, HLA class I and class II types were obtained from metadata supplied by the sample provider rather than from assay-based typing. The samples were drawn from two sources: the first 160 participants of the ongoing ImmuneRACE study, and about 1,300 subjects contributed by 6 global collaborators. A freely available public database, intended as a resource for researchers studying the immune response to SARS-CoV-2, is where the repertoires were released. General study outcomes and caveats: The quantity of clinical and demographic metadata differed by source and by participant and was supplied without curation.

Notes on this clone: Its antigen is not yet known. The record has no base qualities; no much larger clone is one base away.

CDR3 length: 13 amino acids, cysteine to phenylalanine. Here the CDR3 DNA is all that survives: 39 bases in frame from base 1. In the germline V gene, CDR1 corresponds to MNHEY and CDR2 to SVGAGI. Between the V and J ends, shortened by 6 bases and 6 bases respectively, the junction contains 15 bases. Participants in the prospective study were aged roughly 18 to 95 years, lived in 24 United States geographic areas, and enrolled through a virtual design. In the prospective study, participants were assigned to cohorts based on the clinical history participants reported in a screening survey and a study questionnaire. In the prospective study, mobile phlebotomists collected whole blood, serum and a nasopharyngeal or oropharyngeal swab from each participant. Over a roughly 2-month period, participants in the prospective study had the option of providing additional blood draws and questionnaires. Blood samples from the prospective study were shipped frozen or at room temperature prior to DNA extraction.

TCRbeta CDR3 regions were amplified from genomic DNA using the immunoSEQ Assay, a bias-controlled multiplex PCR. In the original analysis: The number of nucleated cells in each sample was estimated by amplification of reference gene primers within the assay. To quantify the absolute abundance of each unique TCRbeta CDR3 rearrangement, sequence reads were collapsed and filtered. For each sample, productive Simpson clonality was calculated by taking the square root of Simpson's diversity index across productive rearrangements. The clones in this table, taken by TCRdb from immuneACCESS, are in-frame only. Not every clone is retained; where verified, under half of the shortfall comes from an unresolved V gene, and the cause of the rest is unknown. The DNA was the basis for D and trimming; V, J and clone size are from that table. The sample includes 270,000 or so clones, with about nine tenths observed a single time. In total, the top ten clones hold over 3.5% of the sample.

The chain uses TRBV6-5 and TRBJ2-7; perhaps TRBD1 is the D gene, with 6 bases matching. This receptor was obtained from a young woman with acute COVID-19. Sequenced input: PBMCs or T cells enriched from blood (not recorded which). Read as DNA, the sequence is TGTGCCAGCAGAACAACAGGGTGGCGCGAGCAGTACTTC. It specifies CASRTTGWREQYF.